The rows below give T cell receptor beta chains drawn from one sample of a study of shared clonotypes between healthy human individuals. Produced via immunoSEQ multiplex PCR; TCRdb's table is partial and in-frame only. There are 760,000 or so clones in the sample; roughly 96% occur only once, and around 0.21% lies in the top ten. The specimen sequenced was naive CD8+ T cells sorted from blood. These TCRs come from a man aged 25 to 45 in good health. CDR3s include the opening cysteine and the closing phenylalanine or tryptophan. D genes are given only for firm matches. Only some rows state a clone size, as once, few, many or a class for expanded clones.

>.|TRBJ2-2|.|TRBV13
CASSFGHNTGELFF
TGTGCCAGCAGCTTCGGACATAACACCGGGGAGCTGTTTTTT
>.|TRBJ2-7|.|TRBV11-2
CASSLLAGRDEQYF
TGTGCCAGCAGCTTACTGGCCGGACGGGACGAGCAGTACTTC
>.|TRBJ2-5|once|TRBV6-5
CASSYSNYGSSETQYF
TGTGCCAGCAGTTACTCGAATTACGGTTCTTCGGAGACCCAGTACTTC
>.|TRBJ2-7|.|TRBV7-2
CASSLGSGGYEQYF
TGTGCCAGCAGCTTAGGTAGTGGCGGCTACGAGCAGTACTTC
>TRBD2|TRBJ2-7|.|TRBV4-2
CASSSSGYYEQYF
TGTGCCAGCAGCTCTAGCGGCTACTACGAGCAGTACTTC
>TRBD1|TRBJ2-7|.|TRBV27
CASSPTGGYEQYF
TGTGCCAGCAGTCCCACAGGGGGTTACGAGCAGTACTTC
>TRBD2|TRBJ2-2|.|TRBV9
CASSDSIGLAGELFF
TGTGCCAGCAGCGATTCTATTGGACTAGCCGGGGAGCTGTTTTTT
>TRBD1|TRBJ1-2|.|TRBV5-6
CASSLGTGIESLYGYTF
TGTGCCAGCAGCTTGGGGACAGGGATAGAATCCCTCTATGGCTACACCTTC
>.|TRBJ2-3|.|TRBV14
CASSLSAGSIDTQYF
TGTGCCAGCAGCTTGTCCGCGGGCTCCATAGATACGCAGTATTTT
>.|TRBJ2-3|.|TRBV11-2
CASSQERAITDTQYF
TGTGCCAGCAGCCAGGAGCGAGCAATCACAGATACGCAGTATTTT
>.|TRBJ2-5|.|TRBV28
CASSLTYQETQYF
TGTGCCAGCAGTCTTACGTACCAAGAGACCCAGTACTTC
>.|TRBJ1-1|.|TRBV5-5
CASSAYRVDTEAFF
TGTGCCAGCAGCGCTTACAGGGTGGACACTGAAGCTTTCTTT
>.|TRBJ2-7|.|TRBV19
CASSIGRGAYEQYF
TGTGCCAGTAGTATAGGCCGCGGGGCCTACGAGCAGTACTTC
>.|TRBJ1-2|.|TRBV7-9
CASSLGGGPNYGYTF
TGTGCCAGCAGCTTGGGAGGGGGACCTAACTATGGCTACACCTTC
>TRBD2|TRBJ2-7|.|TRBV5-1
CASSLAETSGSYEQYF
TGCGCCAGCAGCTTGGCCGAAACTAGCGGGAGCTACGAGCAGTACTTC
>.|TRBJ1-2|.|TRBV7-9
CASSPGSYGYTF
TGTGCCAGCAGCCCAGGATCCTATGGCTACACCTTC
>.|TRBJ2-2|.|TRBV29-1
CSVPGRGLANTGELFF
TGCAGCGTTCCCGGCCGGGGGCTAGCGAACACCGGGGAGCTGTTTTTT
>TRBD2|TRBJ2-7|.|TRBV6-5
CASKLGLAGTYEQYF
TGTGCCAGCAAGTTGGGACTAGCGGGGACCTACGAGCAGTACTTC
>.|TRBJ2-1|once|TRBV5-1
CASSLEVRAYNEQFF
TGCGCCAGCAGCTTGGAGGTCAGGGCCTACAATGAGCAGTTCTTC
>.|TRBJ2-1|.|TRBV2
CASCDNQHEQFF
TGTGCCAGCTGTGACAACCAACATGAGCAGTTCTTC
>.|TRBJ2-3|.|TRBV5-1
CASTKSGDTDTQYF
TGCGCCAGCACAAAAAGCGGTGACACAGATACGCAGTATTTT
>.|TRBJ2-3|.|TRBV9
CASSVDGEGTDTQYF
TGTGCCAGCAGCGTAGACGGTGAGGGCACAGATACGCAGTATTTT
>.|TRBJ2-7|.|TRBV7-9
CASSPVFYEQYF
TGTGCCAGCAGTCCGGTTTTCTACGAGCAGTACTTC
>.|TRBJ2-5|.|TRBV5-1
CASSLLETQYF
TGCGCCAGCAGCTTGTTGGAGACCCAGTACTTC
>.|TRBJ2-7|.|TRBV27
CASSLRRAYEQYF
TGTGCCAGCAGTTTGCGGAGGGCCTACGAGCAGTACTTC
>TRBD2|TRBJ2-1|once|TRBV7-9
CASSRGLAGSRPNEQFF
TGTGCCAGCAGCCGGGGACTAGCGGGTAGCCGCCCCAATGAGCAGTTCTTC
>TRBD1|TRBJ1-1|.|TRBV11-2
CASSQIRTGFEAFF
TGTGCCAGCAGCCAAATACGGACAGGGTTTGAAGCTTTCTTT
>TRBD1|TRBJ2-5|.|TRBV5-6
CASSLAANRGSQETQYF
TGTGCCAGCAGCTTGGCCGCGAACAGGGGGTCCCAAGAGACCCAGTACTTC
>TRBD2|TRBJ2-7|.|TRBV7-2
CASSPQAGLYEQYF
TGTGCCAGCAGCCCCCAAGCGGGACTCTACGAGCAGTACTTC
>.|TRBJ2-4|.|TRBV13
CASSAAQTLAKNIQYF
TGTGCCAGCAGCGCCGCTCAGACCCTAGCCAAAAACATTCAGTACTTC
>.|TRBJ2-6|once|TRBV27
CASSLYSGANVLTF
TGTGCCAGCAGTTTATACTCTGGGGCCAACGTCCTGACTTTC
>TRBD2|TRBJ2-3|.|TRBV4-3
CASSQASMGGGADTQYF
TGCGCCAGCAGCCAAGCCTCCATGGGGGGAGGGGCAGATACGCAGTATTTT
>.|TRBJ2-2|once|TRBV27
CASNSARGFGSGELFF
TGTGCCAGCAACTCCGCGCGTGGGTTTGGATCCGGGGAGCTGTTTTTT
>TRBD2|TRBJ2-1|.|TRBV9
CASGSSSYNEQFF
TGTGCGAGCGGGAGCAGCTCCTACAATGAGCAGTTCTTC
>.|TRBJ2-3|.|TRBV2
CASRGTGSTQYF
TGTGCCAGCAGAGGTACAGGGAGCACGCAGTATTTT
>TRBD2|TRBJ2-3|.|TRBV27
CASSLASGGTDTQYF
TGTGCCAGCAGTTTAGCTAGCGGGGGCACAGATACGCAGTATTTT
>.|TRBJ2-1|.|TRBV19
CASSIRGAWNEQFF
TGTGCCAGTAGTATCAGGGGGGCTTGGAATGAGCAGTTCTTC
>.|TRBJ2-1|.|TRBV4-3
CASSQDLEFPHNEQFF
TGCGCCAGCAGCCAAGATCTGGAGTTTCCACACAATGAGCAGTTCTTC
>.|TRBJ2-7|.|TRBV30
CAWSVGVGYEQYF
TGTGCCTGGAGTGTAGGGGTGGGCTACGAGCAGTACTTC
>.|TRBJ2-7|once|TRBV5-4
CASSPGSSSYEQYF
TGTGCCAGCAGCCCGGGGTCCAGCTCCTACGAGCAGTACTTC